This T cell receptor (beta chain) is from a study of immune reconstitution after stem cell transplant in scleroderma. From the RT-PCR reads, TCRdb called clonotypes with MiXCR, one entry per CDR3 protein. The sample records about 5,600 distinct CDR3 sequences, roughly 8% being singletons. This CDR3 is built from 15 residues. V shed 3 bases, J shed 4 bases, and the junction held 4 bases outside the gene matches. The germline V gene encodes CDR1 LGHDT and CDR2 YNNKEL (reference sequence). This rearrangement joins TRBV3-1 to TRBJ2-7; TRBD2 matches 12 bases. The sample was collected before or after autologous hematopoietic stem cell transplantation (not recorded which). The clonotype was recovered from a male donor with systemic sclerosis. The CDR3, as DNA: TGTGCCAGCAGCCAGCGGACTAGCGGGAAATACGAGCAGTACTTC. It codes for CASSQRTSGKYEQYF.